The rows below give T cell receptor beta chains drawn from one sample of a study of CXCR3-negative and CXCR3-positive naive CD8 T cells. One entry per CDR3 protein, without DNA, is what TCRdb gives after re-calling the 5' RACE reads. With about 84,000 distinct CDR3 sequences in the sample, the ten largest clones hold 0.62%. The sequenced material came from naive CXCR3+ CD8+ T cells from blood. The receptors were sampled from a human donor in good health. Some clones in this sample may be carry-over from other donors' samples. CDR3s include the opening cysteine and the closing phenylalanine or tryptophan.

TRBJ1-4	TRBV28	CASGPGRRASLTNEKLFF
TRBJ2-7	TRBV4-1	CASSQKWGSSYEQYF
TRBJ2-7	TRBV19	CASSISTDSYAYEQYF
TRBJ1-1	TRBV6-6	CASVDRGNTEAFF
TRBJ2-5	TRBV27	CASSLSTIHPSVQETQYF
TRBJ2-7	TRBV21-1	CASSPGGSARRSYEQYF
TRBJ1-1	TRBV20-1	CSARDSFEESRNTEAFF
TRBJ2-7	TRBV7-2	CASSSELGPSYEQYF
TRBJ2-4	TRBV28	CASRLVTPGVSKNIQYF
TRBJ2-1	TRBV19	CASSAAAHEQFF
TRBJ2-2	TRBV6-6	CASSYRESGELFF
TRBJ2-7	TRBV4-1	CASSQGRGTYEQYF
TRBJ2-4	TRBV7-9	CASSQTGGGNIQYF
TRBJ1-2	TRBV4-1	CASSQQQVSNYGYTF
TRBJ1-4	TRBV12-3/TRBV12-4	CASKRQGADEKLFF
TRBJ2-7	TRBV5-1	CASSGTSGRTYEQYF
TRBJ2-7	TRBV29-1	CSVTGLAGEVSYEQYF